This TCR beta chain was identified during a study of molecular identifiers for immune sequencing clone quantification. Findings and limits, study-wide: Under 1% of molecules in naive cells, but over 97% of effector molecules, belonged to clones above 20 RNA copies.

Preparation of the bulk TCR libraries relied on previously described methods and listed TCR primers. Via MiXCR, TCRdb re-called the PCR reads, giving one row per CDR3 protein. Of more than 450,000 distinct CDR3 sequences in the sample, around 21% were seen once. Note on this clonotype: Its antigen is unidentified.

For naive CD8 T cells, sorting used the CD8+CD4-CCR7+CD45RA+ phenotype. Material: naive CD8+ T cells from blood, with Jurkat cell RNA spiked in. Subset described: FACS-sorted CD8+CD4-CCR7+CD45RA+ naive T cells. The source is a human donor in good health. Some libraries in this study had Jurkat cell RNA spiked in.

CDR3 residues: CASSYVTEQETQYF. CDR3 sequence (DNA): TGTGCCAGCAGTTACGTCACAGAGCAAGAGACCCAGTACTTC. The rearrangement uses TRBV6-5 and TRBJ2-5; D is undetermined. This CDR3 region has 14 residues. Per the germline V gene, CDR1 is MNHEY and CDR2 is SVGAGI. The V end was cut by 2 bases, the J end by 2 bases, with 9 bases between.